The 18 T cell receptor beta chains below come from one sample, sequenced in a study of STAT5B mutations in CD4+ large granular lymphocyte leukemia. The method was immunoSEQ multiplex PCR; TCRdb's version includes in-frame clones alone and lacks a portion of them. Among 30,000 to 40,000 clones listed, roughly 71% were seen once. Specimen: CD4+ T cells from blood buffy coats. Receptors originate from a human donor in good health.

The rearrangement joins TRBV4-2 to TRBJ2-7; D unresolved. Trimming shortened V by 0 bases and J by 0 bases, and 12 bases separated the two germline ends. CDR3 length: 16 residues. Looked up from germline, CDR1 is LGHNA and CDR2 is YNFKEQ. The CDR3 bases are TGTGCCAGCAGCCAAGAGGTAGGCGGAAGCTCCTACGAGCAGTACTTC. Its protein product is CASSQEVGGSSYEQYF.

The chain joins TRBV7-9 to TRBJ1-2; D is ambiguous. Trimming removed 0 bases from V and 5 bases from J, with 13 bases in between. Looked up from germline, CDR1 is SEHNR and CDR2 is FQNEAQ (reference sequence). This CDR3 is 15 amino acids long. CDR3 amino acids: CASSLAHGGWYGYTF. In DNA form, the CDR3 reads TGTGCCAGCAGCTTAGCGCACGGCGGGTGGTATGGCTACACCTTC.

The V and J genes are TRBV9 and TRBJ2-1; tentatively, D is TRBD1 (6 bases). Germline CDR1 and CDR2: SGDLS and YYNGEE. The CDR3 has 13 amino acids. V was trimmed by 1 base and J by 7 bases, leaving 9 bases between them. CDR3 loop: CASSVQGTNEQFF. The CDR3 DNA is TGTGCCAGCAGCGTACAGGGGACAAATGAGCAGTTCTTC.

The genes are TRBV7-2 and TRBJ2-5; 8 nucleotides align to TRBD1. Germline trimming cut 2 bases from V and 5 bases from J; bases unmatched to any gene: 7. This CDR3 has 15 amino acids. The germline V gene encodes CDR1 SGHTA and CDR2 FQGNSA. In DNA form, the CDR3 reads TGTGCCAGCAGCTTAAGGACAGGGTCAGGGGAGACCCAGTACTTC. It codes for CASSLRTGSGETQYF.

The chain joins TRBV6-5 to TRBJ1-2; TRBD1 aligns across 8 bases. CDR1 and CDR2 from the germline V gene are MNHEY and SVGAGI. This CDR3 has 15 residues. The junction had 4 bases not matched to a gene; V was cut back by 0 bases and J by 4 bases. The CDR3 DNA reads TGTGCCAGCAGTTACTCCGGGACAGGCTCCTATGGCTACACCTTC. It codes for CASSYSGTGSYGYTF.

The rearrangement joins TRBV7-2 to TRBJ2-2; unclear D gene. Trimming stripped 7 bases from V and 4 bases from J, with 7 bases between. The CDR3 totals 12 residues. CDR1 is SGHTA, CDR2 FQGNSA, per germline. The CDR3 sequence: CASKVGTGELFF. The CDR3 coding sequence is TGTGCCAGCAAAGTTGGCACCGGGGAGCTGTTTTTT.

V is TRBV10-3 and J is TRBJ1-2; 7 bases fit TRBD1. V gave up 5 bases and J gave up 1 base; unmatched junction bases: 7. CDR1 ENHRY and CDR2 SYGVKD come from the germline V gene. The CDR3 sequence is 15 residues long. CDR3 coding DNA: TGTGCCATCAGTTCACCGGGACAGCTTAACTATGGCTACACCTTC. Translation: CAISSPGQLNYGYTF.

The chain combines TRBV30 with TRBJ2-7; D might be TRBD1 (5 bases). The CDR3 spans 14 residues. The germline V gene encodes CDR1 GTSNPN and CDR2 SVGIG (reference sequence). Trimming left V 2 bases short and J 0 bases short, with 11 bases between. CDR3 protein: CAWSLRQRSYEQYF. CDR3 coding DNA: TGTGCCTGGAGTTTGAGACAGCGCTCCTACGAGCAGTACTTC.

Written as DNA, the CDR3 is TGTGCCAGCAGCTTACGATCTAGCGGGGACTACGAGCAGTACTTC. Translating gives CASSLRSSGDYEQYF. The V gene is TRBV7-2, the J gene TRBJ2-7; 9 bases map to TRBD2. J was trimmed by 3 bases and V by 2 bases; bases with no gene match: 5. Germline CDR1 and CDR2: SGHTA and FQGNSA. The CDR3 totals 15 residues.

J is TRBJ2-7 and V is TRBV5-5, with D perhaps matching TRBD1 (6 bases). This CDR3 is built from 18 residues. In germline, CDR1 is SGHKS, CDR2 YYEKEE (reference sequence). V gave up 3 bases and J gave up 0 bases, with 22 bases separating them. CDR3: CASSSPRGGGVSSYEQYF. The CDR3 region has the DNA TGTGCCAGCAGCTCCCCCCGGGGTGGGGGCGTTAGCTCCTACGAGCAGTACTTC.

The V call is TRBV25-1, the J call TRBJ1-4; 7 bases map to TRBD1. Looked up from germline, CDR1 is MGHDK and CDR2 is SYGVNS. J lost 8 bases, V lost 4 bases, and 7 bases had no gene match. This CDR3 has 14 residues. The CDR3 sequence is CASSADRAGEKLFF. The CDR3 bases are TGTGCCAGCAGTGCTGACAGGGCGGGAGAAAAACTGTTTTTT.

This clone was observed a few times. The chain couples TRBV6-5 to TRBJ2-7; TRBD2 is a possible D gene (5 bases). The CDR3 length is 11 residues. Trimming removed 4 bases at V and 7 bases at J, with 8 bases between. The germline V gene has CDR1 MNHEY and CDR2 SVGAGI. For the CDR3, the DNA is TGTGCCAGCAGTTCCCCGGGGGAGCAGTACTTC. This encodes CASSSPGEQYF.

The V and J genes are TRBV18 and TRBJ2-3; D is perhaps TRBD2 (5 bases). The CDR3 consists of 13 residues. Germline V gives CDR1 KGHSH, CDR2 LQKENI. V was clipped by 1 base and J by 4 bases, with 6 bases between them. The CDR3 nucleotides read TGTGCCAGCTCACCACTGGGAGCAGATACGCAGTATTTT. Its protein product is CASSPLGADTQYF.

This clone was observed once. CDR3 protein: CASSLESGATEAFF. CDR3 DNA sequence: TGCGCCAGCAGCTTGGAATCAGGGGCCACTGAAGCTTTCTTT. The rearrangement uses TRBV5-1 and TRBJ1-1; D may be TRBD1 (6 bases). Germline V CDR1 and CDR2: SGHRS, YFSETQ. Trimming took 0 bases from V and 4 from J, leaving 10 bases between them. The CDR3 contains 14 residues. Filled out from reference TRBV5-1 and TRBJ1-1, the complete variable domain reads KAGVTQTPRYLIKTRGQQVTLSCSPISGHRSVSWYQQTPGQGLQFLFEYFSETQRNKGNFPGRFSGRQFSNSRSEMNVSTLELGDSALYLCASSLESGATEAFFGQGTRLTVV.

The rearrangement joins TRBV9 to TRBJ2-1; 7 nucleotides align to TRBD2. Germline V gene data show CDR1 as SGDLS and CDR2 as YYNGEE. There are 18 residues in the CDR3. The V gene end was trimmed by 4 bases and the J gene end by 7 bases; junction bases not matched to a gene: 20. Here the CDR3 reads CASSPYPPRRGFVNEQFF. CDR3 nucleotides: TGTGCCAGCAGCCCGTACCCCCCCCGGCGGGGGTTTGTTAATGAGCAGTTCTTC. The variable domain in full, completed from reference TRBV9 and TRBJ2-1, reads DSGVTQTPKHLITATGQRVTLRCSPRSGDLSVYWYQQSLDQGLQFLIQYYNGEERAKGNILERFSAQQFPDLHSELNLSSLELGDSALYFCASSPYPPRRGFVNEQFFGPGTRLTVL.

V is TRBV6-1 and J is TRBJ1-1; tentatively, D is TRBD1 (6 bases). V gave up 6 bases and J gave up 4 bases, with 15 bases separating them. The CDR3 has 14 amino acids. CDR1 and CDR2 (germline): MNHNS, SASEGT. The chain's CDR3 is CASRIQGIRTEAFF. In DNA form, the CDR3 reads TGTGCCAGCAGAATACAGGGAATTCGCACTGAAGCTTTCTTT.

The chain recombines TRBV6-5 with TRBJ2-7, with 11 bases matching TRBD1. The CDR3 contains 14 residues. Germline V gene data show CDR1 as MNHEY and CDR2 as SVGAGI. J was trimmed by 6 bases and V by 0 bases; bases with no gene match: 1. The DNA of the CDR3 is TGTGCCAGCAGTTACTCGGACAGGGGGCCCGAGCAGTACTTC. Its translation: CASSYSDRGPEQYF.

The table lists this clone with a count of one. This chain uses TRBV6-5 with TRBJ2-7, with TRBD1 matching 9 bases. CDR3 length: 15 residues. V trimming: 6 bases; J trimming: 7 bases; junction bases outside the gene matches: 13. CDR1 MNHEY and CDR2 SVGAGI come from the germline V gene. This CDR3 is CASSRQGVNSVEQYF. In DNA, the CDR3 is TGTGCCAGCAGCCGACAGGGGGTGAACTCTGTAGAGCAGTACTTC.